The clone carrying this TCR beta chain was seen a handful of times. Its antigen remains unknown. The record originates from a study of T cells in Graves' hyperthyroidism and ophthalmopathy. CDR1 and CDR2 (germline): SGHVS, FNYEAQ. The length of the CDR3 is 15 residues. The V end was cut by 1 base, the J end by 0 bases, with 8 bases between. Aged 18 to 65, the patients had hyperthyroidism that was newly diagnosed and had lasted under 2 months. Regions amplified from RNA transcripts were the TCR beta CDR3 regions. The TCR CDR3 first-round RT-PCR relied on the HTBI primer set. TCRdb fed the multiplex PCR reads into MiXCR, producing one record per CDR3 protein. The sample has roughly 740,000 distinct CDR3 sequences; around 17% are singletons. General observations from the study: Peripheral blood also featured most of the thyroid clonotypes expanded above 0.001.

Sequencing used blood. The sequence was collected from a man between 18 and 35 years old with Graves' hyperthyroidism. The V gene is TRBV7-6, the J gene TRBJ2-3; no definite D call. CDR3 amino acids: CASSLGRISTDTQYF. In nucleotides, the CDR3 is TGTGCCAGCAGCTTAGGGCGGATAAGCACAGATACGCAGTATTTT.